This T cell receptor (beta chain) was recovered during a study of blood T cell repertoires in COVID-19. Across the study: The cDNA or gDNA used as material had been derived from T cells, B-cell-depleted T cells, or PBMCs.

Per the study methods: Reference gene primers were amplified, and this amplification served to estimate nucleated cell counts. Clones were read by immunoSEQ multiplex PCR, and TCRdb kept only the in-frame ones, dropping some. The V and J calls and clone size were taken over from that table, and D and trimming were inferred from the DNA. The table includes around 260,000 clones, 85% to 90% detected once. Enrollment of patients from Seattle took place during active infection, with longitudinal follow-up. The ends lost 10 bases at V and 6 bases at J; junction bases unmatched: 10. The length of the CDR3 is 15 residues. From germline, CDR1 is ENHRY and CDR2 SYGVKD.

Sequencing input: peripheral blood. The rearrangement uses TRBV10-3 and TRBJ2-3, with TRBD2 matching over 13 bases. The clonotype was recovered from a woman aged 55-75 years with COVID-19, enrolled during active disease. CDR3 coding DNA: TGTGCCAGCAACGGACTAGCGGGAGCGCTGGATACGCAGTATTTT. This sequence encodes CASNGLAGALDTQYF.